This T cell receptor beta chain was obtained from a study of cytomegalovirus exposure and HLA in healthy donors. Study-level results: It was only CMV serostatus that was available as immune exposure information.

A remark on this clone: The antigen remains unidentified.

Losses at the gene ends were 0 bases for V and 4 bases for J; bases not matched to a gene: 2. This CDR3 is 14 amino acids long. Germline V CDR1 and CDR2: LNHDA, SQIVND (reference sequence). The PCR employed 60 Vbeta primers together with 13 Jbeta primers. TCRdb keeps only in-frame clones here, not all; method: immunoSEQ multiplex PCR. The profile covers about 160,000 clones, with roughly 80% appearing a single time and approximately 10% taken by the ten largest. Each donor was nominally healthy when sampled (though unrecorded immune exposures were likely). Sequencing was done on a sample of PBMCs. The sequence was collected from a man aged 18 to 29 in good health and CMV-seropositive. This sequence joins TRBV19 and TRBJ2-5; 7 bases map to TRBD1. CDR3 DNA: TGTGCCAGTAGTATAGATCCAGGGGGAGAGACCCAGTACTTC. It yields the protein CASSIDPGGETQYF.